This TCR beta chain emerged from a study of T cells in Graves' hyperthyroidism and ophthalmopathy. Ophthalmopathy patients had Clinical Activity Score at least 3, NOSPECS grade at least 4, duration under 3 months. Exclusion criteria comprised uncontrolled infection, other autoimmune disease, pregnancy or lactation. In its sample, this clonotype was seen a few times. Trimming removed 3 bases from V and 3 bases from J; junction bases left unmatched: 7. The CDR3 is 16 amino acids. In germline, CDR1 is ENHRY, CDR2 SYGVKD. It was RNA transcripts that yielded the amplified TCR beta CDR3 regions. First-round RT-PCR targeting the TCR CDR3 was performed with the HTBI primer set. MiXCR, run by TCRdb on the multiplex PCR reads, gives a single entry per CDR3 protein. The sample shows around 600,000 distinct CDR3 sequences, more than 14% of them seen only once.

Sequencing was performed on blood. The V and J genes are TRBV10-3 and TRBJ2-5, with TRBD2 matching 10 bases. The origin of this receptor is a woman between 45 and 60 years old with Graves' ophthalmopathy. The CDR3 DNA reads TGTGCCATCAGTGAAGAAGCGGGAGGGCCAGAAGAGACCCAGTACTTC. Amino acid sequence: CAISEEAGGPEETQYF.